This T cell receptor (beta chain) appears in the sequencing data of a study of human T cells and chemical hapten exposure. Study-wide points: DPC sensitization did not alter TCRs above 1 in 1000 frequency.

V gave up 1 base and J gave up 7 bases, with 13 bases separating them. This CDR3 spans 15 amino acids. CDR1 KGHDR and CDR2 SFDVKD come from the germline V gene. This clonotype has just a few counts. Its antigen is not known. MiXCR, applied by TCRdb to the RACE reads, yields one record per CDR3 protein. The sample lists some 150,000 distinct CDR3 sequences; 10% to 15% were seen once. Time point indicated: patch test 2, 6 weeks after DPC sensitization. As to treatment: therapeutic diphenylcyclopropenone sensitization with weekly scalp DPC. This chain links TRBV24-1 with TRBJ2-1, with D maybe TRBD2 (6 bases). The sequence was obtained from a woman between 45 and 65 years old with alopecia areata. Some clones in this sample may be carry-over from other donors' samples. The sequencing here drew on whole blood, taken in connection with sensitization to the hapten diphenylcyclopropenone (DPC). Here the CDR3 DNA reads TGTGCCACCAGTGATTTTGGGGGGAGTTTGAATGAGCAGTTCTTC. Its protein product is CATSDFGGSLNEQFF.